This record covers a single T cell receptor (beta chain). Relative to its sample, this clonotype is medium-sized (0.01 to 0.1%). Its antigen is currently not known. No base quality information exists; no much larger clone differs at one position. These data originate in a study of spatial heterogeneity in lung cancer (dated by TCRdb to 2018 to 2020). Study-wide context: More beta-chain than alpha-chain transcripts were consistently detected, likely reflecting higher beta-chain transcript abundance. A strong correlation was found between TCR transcript counts in tumor regions and a T cell transcriptional module score from matched bulk RNA-seq. In the raw uncorrected reads, each unique combination of TCR and UMI appeared more than ten times on average. TCR alpha and beta repertoires were quantitatively compared across multiple tumor regions, matched nontumor lung and blood in non-small cell lung cancer. TCR repertoire features were related to nonsynonymous mutation counts determined by whole-exome sequencing of tumor tissue. Both alpha and beta chains were TCR-sequenced in samples taken at surgery, namely 220 tumor regions, 64 matched nontumor lung samples and approximately 58 PBMC samples.

Library preparation was by 5' RACE. Sequencing took place on a NextSeq 500. In the TCR library protocol, a unique molecular identifier was attached to each TCR cDNA molecule so that PCR and sequencing errors could be corrected. The paper's data handling went like this. Decombinator tools were used for TCR identification, UMI-based error correction and CDR3 extraction. Expanded TCRs were defined as those above a frequency of 2 per 1,000, corresponding to the top 1% of the tumor frequency distribution. Expanded tumor TCRs statistically deemed absent (corrected P<0.05) from at least one tumor region were classed as regional, and all other expanded tumor TCRs were classed as ubiquitous. Each repertoire was subsampled 100 times to 5,000 TCRs, after which Renyi diversity was computed with the R vegan package. CDR3 similarity networks were built from amino acid triplet string-kernel similarity, connecting CDR3s with pairwise similarity above 0.82. The public reads were quality trimmed at Q25 with fastp and then assembled into clones with MiXCR by TCRdb, keeping productive beta chains. Rows matching on CDR3 protein sequence are summarized as one entry with the most common DNA and genes. Here the V and J calls rest on TCRdb's processing, not on the authors' analysis. For this sample there are around 4,900 distinct CDR3 sequences; around 12% appear just once. The ten largest account for 26% of the sample.

The full study reports these points: Counts of ubiquitous and regional expanded TCRs were found to correlate with counts of ubiquitous and regional nonsynonymous mutations, respectively. Estimated TCR-seq coverage of tumor T cells was only 5.5% to 8% for alpha chains and around 13% for beta chains. Additional single-cell paired TCR alpha and beta sequencing was considered necessary to confirm, at a functional level, the hypothesis that regional TCRs recognize regional mutations. A correlation was observed between the number of expanded intratumoral alpha and beta TCRs and the tumor nonsynonymous mutation count.

A distance of 11 bases separates the germline ends of V and J, which lose 1 base and 4 bases respectively. Via the germline V gene, CDR1 is SGHTA and CDR2 FQGNSA. From its cysteine to its phenylalanine, the CDR3 spans 15 amino acids. The retained sequence is limited to the CDR3, 45 bases, with the frame set at the first base. In the paper's terms, the time point label means: sample taken at primary tumor resection. The donors were 65 to 85 patients from the lung TRACERx cohort who had early-stage, untreated non-small cell lung cancer. Without any cell sorting, TCR sequencing was performed on whole RNA extracted either from tumor and nontumor lung tissue or from cryopreserved PBMC samples. Only patients with enough RNA available from two or more tumor regions were chosen for TCR sequencing. Tumor and adjacent nontumor lung specimens were reviewed by a lung pathologist before selection.

The sequencing used lung tumor tissue, collected at surgery. The clonotype was recovered from a male donor with early-stage non-small cell lung cancer. Rearrangement joined TRBV7-2 to TRBJ1-5; D gene: possibly TRBD1, on 5 matching bases. The sequenced DNA is TGTGCCAGCAGCTTAGAGAGGGGTCTAAATCAGCCCCAGCATTTT. This translates into CASSLERGLNQPQHF.